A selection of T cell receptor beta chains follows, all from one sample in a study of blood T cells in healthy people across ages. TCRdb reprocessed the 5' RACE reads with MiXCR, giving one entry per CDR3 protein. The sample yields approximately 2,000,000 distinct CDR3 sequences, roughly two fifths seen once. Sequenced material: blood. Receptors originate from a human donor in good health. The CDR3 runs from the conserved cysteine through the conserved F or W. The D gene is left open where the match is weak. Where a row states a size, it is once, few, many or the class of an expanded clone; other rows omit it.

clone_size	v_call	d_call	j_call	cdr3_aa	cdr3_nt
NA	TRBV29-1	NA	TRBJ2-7	CSVDGSRAYEQYF	TGCAGCGTTGATGGATCGCGGGCCTACGAGCAGTACTTC
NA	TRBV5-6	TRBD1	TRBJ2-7	CASSSLDRGGYEQYF	TGTGCCAGCAGCTCCCTGGACAGGGGCGGATACGAGCAGTACTTC
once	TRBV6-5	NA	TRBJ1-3	CASSYSPPKEGAHTGNTIYF	TGTGCCAGCAGTTACTCCCCACCGAAGGAGGGAGCGCACACTGGAAACACCATATATTTT
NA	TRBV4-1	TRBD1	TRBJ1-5	CASSQDTTGNQPQHF	TGCGCCAGCAGCCAAGATACGACAGGGAATCAGCCCCAGCATTTT
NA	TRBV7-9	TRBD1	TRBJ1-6	CASSLPQGAGSPLHF	TGTGCCAGCAGCTTACCGCAGGGGGCAGGTTCACCCCTCCACTTT
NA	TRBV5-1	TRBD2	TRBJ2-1	CASSSGGGAIEQFF	TGCGCCAGCAGCTCCGGCGGGGGGGCCATTGAGCAGTTCTTC
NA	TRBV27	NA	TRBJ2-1	CASSRDGDYNEQFF	TGTGCCAGCTCCCGAGATGGGGACTACAATGAGCAGTTCTTC
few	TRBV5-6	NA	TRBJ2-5	CASSLPDQETQYF	TGTGCCAGCAGCTTGCCAGACCAAGAGACCCAGTACTTC
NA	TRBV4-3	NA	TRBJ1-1	CASSQALRNTEAFF	TGCGCCAGCAGCCAAGCCCTAAGGAACACTGAAGCTTTCTTT
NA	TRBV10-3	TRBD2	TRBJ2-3	CAIRGLAGNTDTQYF	TGTGCCATCAGGGGACTAGCGGGGAACACAGATACGCAGTATTTT
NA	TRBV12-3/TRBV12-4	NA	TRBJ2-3	CASSSTGTFITDTQYF	TGTGCCAGCAGTTCAACCGGGACATTCATCACAGATACGCAGTATTTT
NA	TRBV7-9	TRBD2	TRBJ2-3	CASRASGSFTDTQYF	TGTGCCAGCAGGGCTAGCGGCTCTTTCACAGATACGCAGTATTTT
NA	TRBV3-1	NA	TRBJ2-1	CASSQGEDNEQFF	TGTGCCAGCAGCCAAGGAGAAGACAATGAGCAGTTCTTC
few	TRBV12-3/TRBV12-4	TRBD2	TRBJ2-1	CASRTSGGDNEQFF	TGTGCCAGCAGGACTAGCGGGGGGGACAATGAGCAGTTCTTC
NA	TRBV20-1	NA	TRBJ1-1	CSADGHAAFF	TGCAGTGCTGACGGACACGCAGCTTTCTTT
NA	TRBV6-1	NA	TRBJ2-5	CASSGIEETQYF	TGTGCCAGCAGTGGAATCGAGGAGACCCAGTACTTC
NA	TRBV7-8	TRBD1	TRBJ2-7	CASSSMWGQHYEQYF	TGTGCCAGCAGCTCGATGTGGGGACAGCACTACGAGCAGTACTTC
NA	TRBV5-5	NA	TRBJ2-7	CASSVPPWGSTYEQYF	TGTGCCAGCAGCGTTCCGCCCTGGGGGTCGACCTACGAGCAGTACTTC
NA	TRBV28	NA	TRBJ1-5	CASSFLSDGSNQPQHF	TGTGCCAGCAGTTTTCTAAGCGACGGTAGCAATCAGCCCCAGCATTTT
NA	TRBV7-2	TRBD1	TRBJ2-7	CASSLYRGDYEQYF	TGTGCCAGCAGCTTATACAGGGGCGACTACGAGCAGTACTTC
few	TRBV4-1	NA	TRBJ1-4	CASSPRPEGLANEKLFF	TGCGCCAGCAGCCCCCGCCCGGAGGGGTTGGCTAATGAAAAACTGTTTTTT
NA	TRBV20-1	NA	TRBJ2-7	CSALANYEQYF	TGCAGTGCTCTAGCCAACTACGAGCAGTACTTC
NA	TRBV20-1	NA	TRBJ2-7	CSARPTGFNRDPPWIIYEQYF	TGCAGTGCTAGACCGACGGGGTTTAATAGGGACCCTCCCTGGATCATCTACGAGCAGTACTTC
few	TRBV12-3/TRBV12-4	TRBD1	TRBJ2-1	CASSLPQGAYTNEQFF	TGTGCCAGCAGTCTCCCTCAGGGGGCATATACAAATGAGCAGTTCTTC
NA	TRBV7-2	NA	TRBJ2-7	CASSDITDGEQYF	TGTGCCAGCAGCGACATTACGGACGGCGAGCAGTACTTC
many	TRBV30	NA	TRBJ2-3	CAWRRLEITQYF	TGTGCCTGGAGACGACTAGAGATTACGCAGTATTTT
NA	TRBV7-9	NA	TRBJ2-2	CASSLVSGYTGELFF	TGTGCCAGCAGCTTAGTTTCCGGCTACACCGGGGAGCTGTTTTTT
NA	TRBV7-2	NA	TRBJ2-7	CASSQATGRSYEQYF	TGTGCCAGCAGCCAAGCCACAGGGCGGTCCTACGAGCAGTACTTC
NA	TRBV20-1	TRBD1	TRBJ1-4	CSAYRDSNEKLFF	TGCAGTGCTTATAGGGACAGTAATGAAAAACTGTTTTTT
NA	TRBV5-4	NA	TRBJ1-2	CASSLDGLAGTF	TGTGCCAGCAGCCTGGACGGACTCGCGGGCACCTTC
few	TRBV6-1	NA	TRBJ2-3	CASDRRGTDTQYF	TGTGCCAGCGACAGGAGGGGAACAGATACGCAGTATTTT
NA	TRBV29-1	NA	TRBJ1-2	CSVAREFGYTF	TGCAGCGTTGCCAGAGAATTTGGCTACACCTTC
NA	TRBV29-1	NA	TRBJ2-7	CSVEDSVLWSEQYF	TGCAGCGTTGAAGATAGCGTGTTGTGGAGCGAGCAGTACTTC
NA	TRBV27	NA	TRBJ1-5	CASSSKSNQPQHF	TGTGCCAGCAGTTCAAAATCCAATCAGCCCCAGCATTTT
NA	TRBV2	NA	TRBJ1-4	CASSYDIRIIRYEKLFF	TGTGCCAGCAGTTACGATATTAGGATCATCCGGTACGAAAAACTGTTTTTT
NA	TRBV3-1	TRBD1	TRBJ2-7	CASSQVRGTGSYEQYF	TGTGCCAGCAGCCAAGTGAGAGGGACAGGGTCCTACGAGCAGTACTTC
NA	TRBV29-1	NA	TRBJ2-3	CSVGGSALAITDTQYF	TGCAGCGTTGGGGGTAGCGCCCTAGCCATCACAGATACGCAGTATTTT
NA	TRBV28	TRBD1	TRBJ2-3	CASSLRGLADTQYF	TGTGCCAGCAGTTTGAGGGGGCTAGCAGATACGCAGTATTTT
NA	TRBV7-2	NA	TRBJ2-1	CASSPNGLGLNEQFF	TGTGCCAGCAGCCCAAACGGCCTGGGATTGAATGAGCAGTTCTTC
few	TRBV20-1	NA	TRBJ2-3	CSARRYTSTDTQYF	TGCAGTGCTAGAAGGTACACTAGCACAGATACGCAGTATTTT
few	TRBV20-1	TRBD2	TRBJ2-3	CSARSTSGGGDTQYF	TGCAGTGCTAGGTCAACTAGCGGGGGTGGAGATACGCAGTATTTT
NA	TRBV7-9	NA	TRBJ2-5	CASSSVLGIAYGQYF	TGTGCCAGCAGCTCAGTCTTGGGTATAGCCTACGGGCAGTACTTC
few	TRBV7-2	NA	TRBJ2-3	CASSSNDGDTQYF	TGTGCCAGCAGCTCCAACGATGGAGATACGCAGTATTTT
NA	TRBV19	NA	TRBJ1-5	CASNPGEFSNQPQHF	TGTGCCAGTAACCCGGGGGAATTTAGCAATCAGCCCCAGCATTTT
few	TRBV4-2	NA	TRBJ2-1	CASSQVSSEYNEQFF	TGTGCCAGCAGCCAAGTGTCTAGCGAGTACAATGAGCAGTTCTTC
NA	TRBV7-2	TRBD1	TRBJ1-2	CASSLNILGQGSGYTF	TGTGCCAGCAGCTTAAACATACTCGGACAGGGTAGTGGCTACACCTTC
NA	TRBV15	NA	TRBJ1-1	CATSSPRDLLNTEAFF	TGTGCCACCAGCTCTCCGAGGGATCTTTTGAACACTGAAGCTTTCTTT
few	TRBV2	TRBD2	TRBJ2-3	CASSALAVTDTQYF	TGTGCCAGCAGTGCACTAGCGGTCACAGATACGCAGTATTTT
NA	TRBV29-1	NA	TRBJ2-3	CSGTDVLTDTQYF	TGCAGCGGCACGGACGTCCTCACAGATACGCAGTATTTT
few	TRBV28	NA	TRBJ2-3	CASSLGGFPSTDTQYF	TGTGCCAGCAGCCTAGGGGGGTTTCCTAGCACAGATACGCAGTATTTT
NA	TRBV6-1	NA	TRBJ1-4	CASSWQDNEKLFF	TGTGCCAGCTCTTGGCAGGACAATGAAAAACTGTTTTTT
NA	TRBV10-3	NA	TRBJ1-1	CAISRREGMNTEAFF	TGTGCCATCAGTAGGAGGGAGGGTATGAACACTGAAGCTTTCTTT
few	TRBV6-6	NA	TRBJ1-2	CASSYSSGQGNIGYTF	TGTGCCAGCAGTTACTCGAGTGGTCAGGGGAATATCGGCTACACCTTC
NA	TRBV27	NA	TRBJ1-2	CASSSTGSANYGYTF	TGTGCCAGCAGTTCCACAGGGTCAGCTAACTATGGCTACACCTTC
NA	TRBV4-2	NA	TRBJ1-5	CASSHFPPRDSNQPQHF	TGTGCCAGCAGCCACTTCCCCCCCAGGGACAGCAATCAGCCCCAGCATTTT